The following is a T cell receptor (beta chain) sequence with its context. No antigen is known for it. Starting material for each TCR library was about 3,200 ng of total RNA. Per sample, reverse transcription was split into eight reactions. From the 5' RACE reads, TCRdb lists one entry per CDR3 protein and no DNA. The sample includes about 380,000 distinct CDR3 sequences. CDR3 length: 12 residues. The germline gives CDR1 LGHNA, CDR2 YNFKEQ. This specimen comes from a study of monozygotic twins with inflammatory bowel disease. General study findings and limits: Limited power may explain why concordant and discordant twins showed no difference in repertoire similarity.

The receptor was derived from a human donor with ulcerative colitis or Crohn's disease, or a healthy co-twin of an affected twin (not recorded which). The sample taken for sequencing was blood. This sequence joins TRBV4-2 and TRBJ2-7. The CDR3 sequence is CASSLSLYEQYF.